A selection of T cell receptor beta chains follows, all from one sample in a study of blood T cell repertoires in COVID-19. Repertoires were generated with immunoSEQ multiplex PCR, while TCRdb's copy carries only in-frame clones and drops some. The data hold roughly 12,000 clones, with about 90% observed a single time. The sample consisted of peripheral blood. The source is a woman aged 70-85 years with active COVID-19. Both conserved end residues are part of each CDR3. A D gene is named only where the DNA matches it firmly. Part of the rows lack a size; the others show once, few, many or a class for expanded clones.

d_call: .
clone_size: once
v_call: TRBV9
j_call: TRBJ1-4
cdr3_aa: CASSPGTTGEKLFF
cdr3_nt: TGTGCCAGCAGCCCAGGAACAACCGGTGAAAAACTGTTTTTT

d_call: TRBD1
clone_size: .
v_call: TRBV5-4
j_call: TRBJ2-6
cdr3_aa: CASSLAGQATGANVLTF
cdr3_nt: TGTGCCAGCAGCTTGGCGGGACAGGCTACTGGGGCCAACGTCCTGACTTTC

d_call: .
clone_size: .
v_call: TRBV7-2
j_call: TRBJ2-1
cdr3_aa: CASSLGGASEQFF
cdr3_nt: TGTGCCAGCAGCTTAGGAGGTGCGTCTGAGCAGTTCTTC

d_call: .
clone_size: .
v_call: TRBV11-2
j_call: TRBJ1-4
cdr3_aa: CASSPGSRGTNEKLFF
cdr3_nt: TGTGCCAGCAGCCCCGGGTCCCGGGGGACTAATGAAAAACTGTTTTTT

d_call: .
clone_size: .
v_call: TRBV19
j_call: TRBJ2-5
cdr3_aa: CASSIGKETQYF
cdr3_nt: TGTGCCAGTAGTATCGGGAAAGAGACCCAGTACTTC

d_call: .
clone_size: few
v_call: TRBV28
j_call: TRBJ2-7
cdr3_aa: CASSGTNSYEQYF
cdr3_nt: TGTGCCAGCTCCGGGACAAACTCCTACGAGCAGTACTTC

d_call: TRBD1
clone_size: .
v_call: TRBV18
j_call: TRBJ2-1
cdr3_aa: CASSQAHRGERNEQFF
cdr3_nt: TGTGCCAGCTCGCAGGCTCACAGGGGGGAAAGGAATGAGCAGTTCTTC

d_call: TRBD1
clone_size: .
v_call: TRBV7-3
j_call: TRBJ2-2
cdr3_aa: CASSRGTGPTGELFF
cdr3_nt: TGTGCCAGCAGCCGCGGGACAGGGCCAACCGGGGAGCTGTTTTTT

d_call: .
clone_size: .
v_call: TRBV19
j_call: TRBJ2-7
cdr3_aa: CATRAGESYEQCF
cdr3_nt: TGTGCTACTAGGGCAGGGGAGTCGTACGAGCAGTGCTTC

d_call: .
clone_size: .
v_call: TRBV28
j_call: TRBJ1-5
cdr3_aa: CASSSTLRVQGGQPQHF
cdr3_nt: TGTGCCAGCAGCTCGACCCTACGCGTCCAGGGAGGTCAGCCCCAGCATTTT

d_call: TRBD1
clone_size: .
v_call: TRBV28
j_call: TRBJ2-5
cdr3_aa: CASTTSPGQQETQYF
cdr3_nt: TGTGCCAGCACCACTTCGCCGGGACAGCAAGAGACCCAGTACTTC

d_call: TRBD1
clone_size: once
v_call: TRBV19
j_call: TRBJ1-5
cdr3_aa: CASSNRGQGQPQHF
cdr3_nt: TGTGCCAGTAGTAACAGGGGGCAGGGTCAGCCCCAGCATTTT

d_call: TRBD1
clone_size: .
v_call: TRBV19
j_call: TRBJ1-3
cdr3_aa: CASSIYPIGQGSGNTIYF
cdr3_nt: TGTGCCAGTAGTATATATCCCATCGGACAGGGGTCTGGAAACACCATATATTTT

d_call: TRBD1
clone_size: .
v_call: TRBV3-1/TRBV3-2
j_call: TRBJ2-5
cdr3_aa: CASSQDRGPYQETQYF
cdr3_nt: TGTGCCAGCAGCCAGGACAGGGGCCCGTACCAAGAGACCCAGTACTTC

d_call: TRBD2
clone_size: .
v_call: TRBV6-5
j_call: TRBJ2-5
cdr3_aa: CASSTSGSSETQYF
cdr3_nt: TGTGCCAGCAGTACTAGCGGGAGCTCAGAGACCCAGTACTTC

d_call: .
clone_size: .
v_call: TRBV30
j_call: TRBJ2-2
cdr3_aa: CASGQARTSENTGELFF
cdr3_nt: TGTGCCTCGGGACAGGCCAGGACTAGCGAGAACACCGGGGAGCTGTTTTTT

d_call: .
clone_size: once
v_call: TRBV5-1
j_call: TRBJ1-3
cdr3_aa: CASSPGVGQPGNTIYF
cdr3_nt: TGCGCCAGCAGCCCGGGGGTAGGGCAGCCTGGAAACACCATATATTTT

d_call: .
clone_size: .
v_call: TRBV2
j_call: TRBJ2-7
cdr3_aa: CASSESSTSSYEQYF
cdr3_nt: TGTGCCAGCAGTGAAAGTTCAACGAGCTCCTACGAGCAGTACTTC

d_call: .
clone_size: .
v_call: TRBV18
j_call: TRBJ2-5
cdr3_aa: CASSPTGGKETQYF
cdr3_nt: TGTGCCAGCTCCCCCACGGGCGGGAAAGAGACCCAGTACTTC

d_call: .
clone_size: once
v_call: TRBV18
j_call: TRBJ1-1
cdr3_aa: CASSPGQNTEAFF
cdr3_nt: TGTGCCAGCTCACCGGGACAGAACACTGAAGCTTTCTTT

d_call: TRBD1
clone_size: once
v_call: TRBV19
j_call: TRBJ2-7
cdr3_aa: CASSTGQGAFEQYF
cdr3_nt: TGTGCCAGTAGTACCGGACAGGGAGCTTTCGAGCAGTACTTC

d_call: .
clone_size: .
v_call: TRBV5-1
j_call: TRBJ2-1
cdr3_aa: CASSLTDLNEQFF
cdr3_nt: TGCGCCAGCAGCTTGACTGATCTCAATGAGCAGTTCTTC

d_call: .
clone_size: once
v_call: TRBV11-2
j_call: TRBJ2-5
cdr3_aa: CASSLYGTGAGETQYF
cdr3_nt: TGTGCCAGCAGCTTGTACGGAACGGGAGCTGGGGAGACCCAGTACTTC

d_call: .
clone_size: .
v_call: TRBV11-2
j_call: TRBJ2-2
cdr3_aa: CASSLGGRSTGELFF
cdr3_nt: TGTGCCAGCAGCTTAGGGGGGCGGAGCACCGGGGAGCTGTTTTTT

d_call: .
clone_size: .
v_call: TRBV7-9
j_call: TRBJ2-7
cdr3_aa: CASSLMEGGEQYF
cdr3_nt: TGTGCCAGCAGCTTAATGGAGGGAGGCGAGCAGTACTTC

d_call: .
clone_size: .
v_call: TRBV6-5
j_call: TRBJ2-7
cdr3_aa: CASRQLSSYEQYF
cdr3_nt: TGTGCCAGCAGACAGCTGAGCTCCTACGAGCAGTACTTC